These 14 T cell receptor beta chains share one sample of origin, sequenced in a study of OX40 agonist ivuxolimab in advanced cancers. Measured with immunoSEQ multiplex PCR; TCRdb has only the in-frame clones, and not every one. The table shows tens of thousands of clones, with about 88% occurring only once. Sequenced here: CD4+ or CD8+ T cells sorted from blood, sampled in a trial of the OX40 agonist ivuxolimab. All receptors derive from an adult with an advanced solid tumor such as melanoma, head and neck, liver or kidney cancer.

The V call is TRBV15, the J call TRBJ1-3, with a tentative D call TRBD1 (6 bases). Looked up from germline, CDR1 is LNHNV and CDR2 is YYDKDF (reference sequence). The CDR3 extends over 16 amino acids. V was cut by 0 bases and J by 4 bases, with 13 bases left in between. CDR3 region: CATSRDPPGAGNTIYF. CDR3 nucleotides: TGTGCCACCAGCAGAGATCCCCCGGGGGCAGGAAACACCATATATTTT.

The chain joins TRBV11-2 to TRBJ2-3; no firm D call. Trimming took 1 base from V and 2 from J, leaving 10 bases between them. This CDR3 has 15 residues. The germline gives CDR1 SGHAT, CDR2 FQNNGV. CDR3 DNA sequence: TGTGCCAGCAGCTTAGCAGGCGGCTTCACAGATACGCAGTATTTT. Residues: CASSLAGGFTDTQYF.

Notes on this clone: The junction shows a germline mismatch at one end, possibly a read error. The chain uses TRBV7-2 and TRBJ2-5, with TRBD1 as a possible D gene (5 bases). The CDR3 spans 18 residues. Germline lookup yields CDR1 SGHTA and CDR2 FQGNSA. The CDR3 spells CAGSLKVVPGWAKETQYF. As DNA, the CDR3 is TGTGCCGGCAGCTTAAAAGTCGTTCCAGGGTGGGCGAAAGAGACCCAGTACTTC.

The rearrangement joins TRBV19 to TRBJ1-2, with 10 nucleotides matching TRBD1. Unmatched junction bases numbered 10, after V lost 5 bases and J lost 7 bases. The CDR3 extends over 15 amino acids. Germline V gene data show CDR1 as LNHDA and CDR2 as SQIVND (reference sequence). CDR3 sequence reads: CASSFLTGGSGGYTF. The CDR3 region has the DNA TGTGCCAGTAGTTTCCTGACAGGGGGCAGTGGTGGCTACACCTTC.

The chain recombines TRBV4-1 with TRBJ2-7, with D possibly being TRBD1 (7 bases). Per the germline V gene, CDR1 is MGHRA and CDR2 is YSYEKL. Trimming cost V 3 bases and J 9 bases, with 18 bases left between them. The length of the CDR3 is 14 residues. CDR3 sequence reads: CASSHGIADRRQYF. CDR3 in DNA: TGCGCCAGCAGCCACGGGATAGCGGACAGGAGGCAGTACTTC.

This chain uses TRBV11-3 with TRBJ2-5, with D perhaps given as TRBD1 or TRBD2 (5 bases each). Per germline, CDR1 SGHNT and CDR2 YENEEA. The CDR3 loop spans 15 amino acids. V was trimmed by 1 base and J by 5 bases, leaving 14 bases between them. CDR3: CASSLAGHWGETQYF. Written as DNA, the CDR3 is TGTGCCAGCAGCTTAGCTGGCCACTGGGGGGAGACCCAGTACTTC.

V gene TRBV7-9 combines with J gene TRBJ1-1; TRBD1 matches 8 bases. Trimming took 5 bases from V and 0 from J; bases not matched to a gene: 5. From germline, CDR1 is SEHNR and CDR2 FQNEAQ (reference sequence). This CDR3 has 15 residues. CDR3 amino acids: CASSPWTGMNTEAFF. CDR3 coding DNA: TGTGCCAGCAGCCCCTGGACAGGGATGAACACTGAAGCTTTCTTT. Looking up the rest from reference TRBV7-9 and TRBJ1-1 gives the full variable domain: DTGVSQNPRHKITKRGQNVTFRCDPISEHNRLYWYRQTLGQGPEFLTYFQNEAQLEKSRLLSDRFSAERPKGSFSTLEIQRTEQGDSAMYLCASSPWTGMNTEAFFGQGTRLTVV.

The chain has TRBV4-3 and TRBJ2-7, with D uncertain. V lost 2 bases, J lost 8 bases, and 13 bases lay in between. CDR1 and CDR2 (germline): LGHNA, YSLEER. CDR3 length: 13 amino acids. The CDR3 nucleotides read TGCGCCAGCAGCCAAAATTTAACCCCTAAGCAGTACTTC. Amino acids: CASSQNLTPKQYF.

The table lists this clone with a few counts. Here the CDR3 reads CASSLEQRNTGELFF. In DNA form, the CDR3 reads TGTGCCAGCAGCTTGGAACAGAGAAACACCGGGGAGCTGTTTTTT. This rearrangement joins TRBV5-4 to TRBJ2-2; D not certain. CDR3 length: 15 amino acids. The germline gives CDR1 SGHNT, CDR2 YYREEE (reference sequence). V was cut by 0 bases and J by 2 bases, with 8 bases left in between.

CDR3 region: CASSVYRGVETQYF. The DNA of the CDR3 is TGCGCCAGCAGCGTGTACAGGGGTGTGGAGACCCAGTACTTC. The gene calls are TRBV5-1 and TRBJ2-5; 7 nucleotides line up with TRBD1. Germline V lookup: CDR1 SGHRS, CDR2 YFSETQ. This CDR3 has 14 residues. V gave up 4 bases and J gave up 5 bases; unmatched junction bases: 8.

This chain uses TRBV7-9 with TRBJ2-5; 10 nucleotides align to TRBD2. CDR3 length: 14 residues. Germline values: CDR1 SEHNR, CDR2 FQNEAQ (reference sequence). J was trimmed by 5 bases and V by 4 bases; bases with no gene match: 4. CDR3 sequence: CASSSLAGAETQYF. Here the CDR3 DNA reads TGTGCCAGCAGCTCTCTAGCGGGAGCCGAGACCCAGTACTTC.

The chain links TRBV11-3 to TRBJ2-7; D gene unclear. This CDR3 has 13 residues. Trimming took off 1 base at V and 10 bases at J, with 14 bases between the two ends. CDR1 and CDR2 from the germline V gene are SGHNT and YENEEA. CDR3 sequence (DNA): TGTGCCAGCAGCTTAGCGGCCCAGCACTCCCAGTACTTC. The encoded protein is CASSLAAQHSQYF.

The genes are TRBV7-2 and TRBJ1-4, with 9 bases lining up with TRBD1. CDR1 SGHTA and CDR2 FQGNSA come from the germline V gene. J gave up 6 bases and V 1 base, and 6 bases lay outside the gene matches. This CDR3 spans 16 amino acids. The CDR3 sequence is CASSLVGTGNYEKLFF. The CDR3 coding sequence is TGTGCCAGCAGCTTAGTTGGGACAGGGAACTATGAAAAACTGTTTTTT. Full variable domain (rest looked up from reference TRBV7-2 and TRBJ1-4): GAGVSQSPSNKVTEKGKDVELRCDPISGHTALYWYRQSLGQGLEFLIYFQGNSAPDKSGLPSDRFSAERTGGSVSTLTIQRTQQEDSAVYLCASSLVGTGNYEKLFFGSGTQLSVL.

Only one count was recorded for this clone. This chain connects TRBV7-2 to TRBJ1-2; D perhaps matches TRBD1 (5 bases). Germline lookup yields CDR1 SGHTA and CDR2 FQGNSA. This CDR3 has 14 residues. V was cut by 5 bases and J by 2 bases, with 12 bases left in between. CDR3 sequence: CASSPLGVNYGYTF. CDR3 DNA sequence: TGTGCCAGCAGCCCCTTGGGGGTAAACTATGGCTACACCTTC.